This TCR beta chain stems from a study of cytomegalovirus exposure and HLA in healthy donors. Study-level results: Most of the CMV-associated TCR beta chains (in a later analysis) appeared to be HLA-restricted. A previous analysis found most TCR beta V segments productive roughly 87% or roughly 30% of the time. Relative to equally common others, HLA-associated TCR beta chains showed greater clonal expansion in a later analysis.

PCR employed 60 Vbeta and 13 Jbeta primers. The data were produced by immunoSEQ multiplex PCR, yet TCRdb's version contains in-frame clones alone and is incomplete. The sample includes 140,000 or so clones, around 75% seen only once; the top ten take 1.5% to 2%. Deletions cut 0 bases from V and 2 bases from J, with 14 bases between. Germline V gives CDR1 MNHEY, CDR2 SVGAGI. The CDR3 runs 16 residues. This clone was observed a handful of times. Its antigen is currently unknown. Donors consisted of healthy bone marrow donors. The TCR sequence derives from a young woman in good health and CMV-seronegative. The rearrangement links TRBV6-5 to TRBJ2-7, with D tentatively TRBD2 (5 bases). Material: PBMCs. CDR3 sequence reads: CASSYSLGEGPYEQYF. CDR3 nucleotides: TGTGCCAGCAGTTACTCGCTGGGAGAGGGTCCCTACGAGCAGTACTTC.